One sample yielded the 6 T cell receptor beta chains listed below, sequenced in a study of blood T cell repertoires in COVID-19. Some clones are missing from TCRdb's copy, which holds only in-frame ones; the method was immunoSEQ multiplex PCR. The data contain tens of thousands of clones, about four fifths of them singletons. The material sequenced was peripheral blood. All receptors come from a woman in her fifties or sixties with acute or convalescent COVID-19.

The rearrangement joins TRBV10-3 to TRBJ2-3, with TRBD2 as a possible D gene (5 bases). V lost 6 bases, J lost 2 bases, and 6 bases lay in between. CDR1 ENHRY and CDR2 SYGVKD come from the germline V gene. This CDR3 contains 12 residues. The CDR3 sequence: CAISRDTDTQYF. The CDR3 DNA reads as TGTGCCATCAGCCGGGACACAGATACGCAGTATTTT.

V and J are TRBV6-5 and TRBJ2-3; TRBD1 matches at 9 bases. The CDR3 is made up of 14 amino acids. Germline V gene lookup returns CDR1 MNHEY and CDR2 SVGAGI. V trimming: 11 bases; J trimming: 5 bases; junction bases outside the gene matches: 11. The CDR3: CACRQGGLGDTQYF. The CDR3, as DNA: TGTGCCTGTCGACAGGGGGGTTTAGGAGATACGCAGTATTTT.

V is TRBV6-2 or TRBV6-3 and J is TRBJ2-1, with 13 bases lining up with TRBD2. The trim removed 5 bases at V and 4 bases at J, leaving 8 bases unmatched. The CDR3 contains 17 residues. Per germline, CDR1 MNHEY and CDR2 SVGEGT. CDR3 bases: TGTGCCAGCAGTCGTTCGGGACTAGCGGGGATATACAATGAGCAGTTCTTC. Amino acids: CASSRSGLAGIYNEQFF.

This clone was seen just once. The chain couples TRBV5-1 to TRBJ2-3, with 7 bases identical to TRBD1. Germline CDR1 SGHRS, CDR2 YFSETQ. The ends lost 4 bases at V and 3 bases at J; junction bases unmatched: 11. CDR3 length: 16 amino acids. CDR3 coding DNA: TGCGCCAGCAGCCCTCAACAGGGGTTGAGTACAGATACGCAGTATTTT. Protein sequence: CASSPQQGLSTDTQYF.

The gene calls are TRBV6-5 and TRBJ2-7; 7 bases map to TRBD1. Germline V gene lookup returns CDR1 MNHEY and CDR2 SVGAGI. The junction had 8 bases not matched to a gene; V was cut back by 8 bases and J by 4 bases. The CDR3 is 13 residues long. Here the CDR3 reads CASARDRDYEQYV. The CDR3 DNA sequence: TGTGCCAGCGCCAGGGACAGAGATTACGAGCAGTACGTC.

The chain uses TRBV6-1 and TRBJ2-7; 8 bases line up with TRBD2. Germline CDR1 reads MNHNS; CDR2 reads SASEGT. CDR3 size: 15 residues. With 2 bases clipped from V and 2 bases from J, the junction kept 5 bases outside the gene matches. CDR3 amino acids: CASSEMAGGPYEQYF. In nucleotides, the CDR3 is TGTGCCAGCAGTGAAATGGCGGGGGGCCCCTACGAGCAGTACTTC.